The present TCR beta chain was sequenced within a study of blood T cell repertoires in COVID-19. Methods used by the authors: Counts of nucleated cells, estimated from reference gene primer amplification, were obtained. The data were produced by immunoSEQ multiplex PCR, yet TCRdb's version contains in-frame clones alone and is incomplete. The V and J calls and the clone size are those of that table, but D and trimming were determined from the DNA. The sample lists 220,000 or so clones, around 87% occurring once. V was trimmed by 4 bases and J by 7 bases, leaving 9 bases between them. CDR1 SGHRS and CDR2 YFSETQ come from the germline V gene. The CDR3 totals 12 residues.

The source of this sequence is a man aged 25 to 45 who had been exposed to COVID-19. Sequencing was carried out using PBMCs or T cells enriched from blood (not recorded which). The chain uses TRBV5-1 and TRBJ2-4; D unresolved. In DNA form, the CDR3 reads TGCGCCAGCAGCGAGAGTTGGAACATTCAGTACTTC. Protein: CASSESWNIQYF.